Here is one T cell receptor (beta chain) with its context. Its target antigen remains unknown. Within one base of it there is no much larger clone, and no base qualities were kept. Using the deep immunoSEQ assay, TCR CDR3 regions were amplified from genomic DNA by multiplex PCR. Extracted genomic DNA from each cell subset was distributed evenly across all wells of several immunoSEQ 96-well plates, and each plate was treated as a replicate. Each replicate PCR for sorted subsets received about 180 ng genomic DNA, equal to 28,000 or so T cell genomes. Purified libraries were measured with a Qubit 3.0 fluorometer, size-checked on a Bioanalyzer 2100, and measured again with the KAPA Library Quantification kit. Every immunoSEQ 96-well plate was sequenced on a separate single-read 150-cycle Illumina NextSeq 550 flow cell. Regarding the original processing steps: Because the immunoSEQ output included only junctional sequences and no quality scores, the filtering could not be the same as the filtering used for full-length reads. Sequences were annotated with PyIR, a Python wrapper for IgBLAST v1.9, and V/J genes and CDR3 were assigned using IMGT germline references. Any read was removed if the V/J assignment was weak (E-value above 1e-6), the CDR3 was missing, or the read contained stop codons, out-of-frame junctions, or ambiguous translated residues. V3J clonotypes were defined as sequences sharing an identical inferred V gene, J gene, and CDR3 amino acid sequence. The percentage overlap between two repertoires was calculated by dividing the number of shared unique clonotypes by the size of the smaller repertoire. Richness of each repertoire was evaluated using RTK rarefaction, the Chao1 estimator, and Recon v2.1 estimates of unobserved clonotypes. For all TCRbeta clonotypes obtained by the gDNA method from a handful of donors, generation probabilities were computed with OLGA. TCRdb took this table from immuneACCESS and kept in-frame rearrangements with V and J called. Such tables lack part of the clones; where checked against another copy, unresolved V genes explain under half of the gap, and the rest is unexplained. The DNA was the basis for D and trimming; V, J and clone size are from that table. Counted in this sample were about 2 million clones; about 95% of them appeared once. The top ten hold approximately 1.2% of the sample.

This sample was taken from a study of shared clonotypes between healthy human individuals (TCRdb year 2020). Study-level background: The cohort included three men and a couple of women between 18 and 49 years of age. Per donor, leukapheresis produced somewhere between about 0.94 and 9.5 billion PBMCs. To estimate repertoire size and how much clonotype sharing occurs between individuals, the study deeply sequenced the blood TCR repertoires of several healthy adults. Libraries were prepared and TCR repertoires were sequenced by different laboratories using diverse techniques, in order to increase sequencing depth and limit assay-specific biases. For each donor, three plates each were used for CD4 naive and CD4 memory, two plates were used for CD8 naive, and one plate was used for CD8 memory. Summary of the overall study and its limitations: The genetic and exposure-history diversity represented was limited by the small number of donors. Naive subsets generally had larger estimated clonotype richness than memory subsets. Across a few donors, around 5.4% of naive CD4, 3.5% of naive CD8, roughly 2.2% of memory CD4, and approximately 0.42% of memory CD8 clonotypes were shared. Only blood was sampled, and tissue TCR repertoires likely differ from those in blood. Pairwise subsampling led to the expectation that sequencing depth would affect the degree of clonotype sharing among donors. Compared with non-shared clonotypes, the clonotypes found in all four sorted-subset donors had higher generation probabilities. Rarefaction of sorted-subset datasets indicated incomplete sequencing despite the large sequencing depth.

The CDR1 and CDR2 encoded by the germline V gene are MNHEY and SVGAGI. The CDR3 measures 16 amino acids from cysteine to phenylalanine. Solely the CDR3 DNA is kept, with 48 bases framed from the first base. Trimming at the junction amounts to 0 bases on V and 8 bases on J, and the germline ends lie 16 bases apart. CD8 naive samples were obtained by positive selection for CCR7 among CD45RO-negative cells, yielding a CD45RA+CCR7+ population from which TemRA cells were excluded. The donors were healthy, HIV-negative adults who had no recently reported acute infections or vaccinations. Only Caucasian adults living in Nashville, Tennessee, USA were represented among the donors. After blood collection by leukapheresis, PBMCs were isolated using Ficoll-Histopaque density gradient centrifugation and then cryopreserved in the vapor phase of liquid nitrogen. Analytical flow cytometry was used to check the purity and quantity of each magnetically sorted T cell population. Each sorted fraction had its genomic DNA isolated and then quantified by UV absorbance on a Nanodrop 2000c.

The sequence is built from TRBV6-5 and TRBJ1-4, and possibly TRBD1, on 6 matching bases. The sequenced sample consisted of naive CD8+ T cells sorted from blood. The meaning of the sample's cell subset or site label: CD45RA+CCR7+. This sequence originates from a man between 18 and 35 years old in good health. The sequenced DNA: TGTGCCAGCAGTTACTCGCCCAGGGGCCTGGAAGAAAAACTGTTTTTT. This codes for CASSYSPRGLEEKLFF.